This TCR beta chain stems from a study of blood T cells in healthy people across ages. The V gene lost 5 bases and the J gene lost 0 bases, with 11 bases spanning the gap. In germline, CDR1 is MGHRA, CDR2 YSYEKL. The CDR3 contains 14 residues. Through a sample-barcoded 5' primer and a J-beta primer mix, a second PCR was run for roughly 6 to 12 cycles. TCRdb called the 5' RACE reads again in MiXCR, with one record for every CDR3 protein. The repertoire includes about 540,000 distinct CDR3 sequences, around 24% of them detected once, and approximately 8.7% sits in the top ten. The sample also formed part of further work on T cells of mothers and their children. This second study says: Biologically related mothers and children overlapped slightly more than unrelated pairs, a non-significant difference.

The clonotype originates from a boy between 10 and 17 years old in good health. Sequences were obtained from blood. V gene TRBV4-1 combines with J gene TRBJ2-7; D is possibly TRBD2 (6 bases). DNA of the CDR3: TGCGCCAGCAGCTCTCCGGGGGACTCCTACGAGCAGTACTTC. Protein product: CASSSPGDSYEQYF.